A single sample gave rise to the 9 T cell receptor beta chains below, sequenced in a study of cytomegalovirus exposure and HLA in healthy donors. Profiled with immunoSEQ multiplex PCR; TCRdb holds only in-frame clones, not every one. The table has 350,000 or so clones, 86% seen once. Sequencing used PBMCs. The receptors originated from a young woman in good health and CMV-seronegative.

The rearrangement joins TRBV7-2 to TRBJ2-2, with a weak D call TRBD1 (5 bases). Germline V lookup: CDR1 SGHTA, CDR2 FQGNSA. The ends were cut back, 5 bases at V and 2 bases at J, with 15 bases in the middle. The CDR3 consists of 16 residues. CDR3 sequence (DNA): TGTGCCAGCAGCCCGCGACAGCCGGAAAACACCGGGGAGCTGTTTTTT. The encoded protein is CASSPRQPENTGELFF.

This sequence joins TRBV2 and TRBJ2-2; TRBD2 matches at 8 bases. This CDR3 has 15 residues. The germline CDR1 and CDR2 sequences are SNHLY and FYNNEI. Trimming took 6 bases from V and 1 from J; bases not matched to a gene: 4. As DNA, the CDR3 is TGTGCCAGCAGACAGGGACTAGTGAACACCGGGGAGCTGTTTTTT. It translates to CASRQGLVNTGELFF.

This rearrangement joins TRBV27 to TRBJ1-5; no clear D. Germline CDR1 is MNHEY and CDR2 is SMNVEV (reference sequence). The CDR3 length is 11 residues. V lost 6 bases and J 4 bases, leaving 4 bases between the germline ends. Here the CDR3 DNA reads TGTGCCAGCAGCCTTAATCAGCCCCAGCATTTT. This encodes CASSLNQPQHF.

This sequence joins TRBV19 and TRBJ1-3, with a weak D call TRBD1 (6 bases). The CDR3 consists of 16 residues. V lost 4 bases to trimming and J lost 0 bases, with 13 bases between them. The germline V gene has CDR1 LNHDA and CDR2 SQIVND (reference sequence). CDR3 residues: CASSTGQLYSGNTIYF. CDR3 sequence (DNA): TGTGCCAGTAGTACAGGACAGCTCTACTCTGGAAACACCATATATTTT.

J is TRBJ1-2 and V is TRBV2, with 9 bases that match TRBD1. The ends lost 5 bases at V and 4 bases at J; junction bases unmatched: 5. The length of the CDR3 is 14 residues. CDR1 and CDR2 (germline): SNHLY, FYNNEI. Here the CDR3 reads CASSKRDRAYGYTF. In DNA form, the CDR3 reads TGTGCCAGCAGTAAGAGGGACAGGGCCTATGGCTACACCTTC.

The rearrangement joins TRBV2 to TRBJ1-3; TRBD1 might be the D (6 bases). CDR3 length: 18 residues. V lost 7 bases to trimming and J lost 3 bases, with 25 bases between them. CDR1 and CDR2 (germline): SNHLY, FYNNEI. In DNA form, the CDR3 reads TGTGCCAGCATACCAAACACCGGGACATCGAGGGGTGGAAACACCATATATTTT. Translating it yields CASIPNTGTSRGGNTIYF.

The J gene is TRBJ2-4, the V gene TRBV27; D not resolved. The CDR3 has 16 residues. CDR1 is MNHEY, CDR2 SMNVEV, per germline (reference sequence). The germline V and J ends were trimmed by 2 bases and 0 bases, with 11 bases remaining between them. In nucleotides, the CDR3 is TGTGCCAGCAGTTTAGGGCTTCAACTAGCCAAAAACATTCAGTACTTC. Its translation: CASSLGLQLAKNIQYF.

The rearrangement uses TRBV16 and TRBJ1-5; no clear D gene. CDR1 is KGHSY and CDR2 is FQNENV in the germline V gene. V gave up 1 base and J gave up 1 base, with 8 bases separating them. CDR3 length equals 15 residues. The CDR3 loop reads CASSQFAGSNQPQHF. CDR3 DNA: TGTGCCAGCAGCCAATTTGCGGGGAGCAATCAGCCCCAGCATTTT.

The CDR3: CASSLTGGRSYTF. CDR3 sequence (DNA): TGTGCCAGCAGCCTGACAGGGGGCAGGAGCTACACCTTC. This rearrangement joins TRBV7-8 to TRBJ1-2; TRBD1 matches at 10 bases. Germline V gene data show CDR1 as SGHVS and CDR2 as FQNEAQ. Trimming removed 5 bases from V and 9 bases from J; junction bases left unmatched: 6. The CDR3 has 13 amino acids.